The 21 T cell receptor beta chains below come from one sample, sequenced in a study of cytomegalovirus exposure and HLA in healthy donors. Clones were read by immunoSEQ multiplex PCR, and TCRdb kept only the in-frame ones, dropping some. The table records roughly 260,000 clones, roughly 89% of them present only once. Sequencing used PBMCs. Source of these receptors: a man younger than 35 in good health and CMV-seronegative.

The chain employs TRBV9 and TRBJ2-3, with 8 positions matching TRBD1. Unmatched junction bases numbered 8, after V lost 4 bases and J lost 1 base. Germline lookup yields CDR1 SGDLS and CDR2 YYNGEE. The CDR3 contains 16 residues. The CDR3, as DNA: TGTGCCAGCAGCTTACCCGGACAGGGTGGCACAGATACGCAGTATTTT. Its protein is CASSLPGQGGTDTQYF.

In its sample, this clone was seen many times. The gene calls are TRBV11-3 and TRBJ1-6; 8 positions match TRBD1. In germline, CDR1 is SGHNT, CDR2 YENEEA. This CDR3 is 14 amino acids long. Unmatched junction bases numbered 7, after V lost 6 bases and J lost 9 bases. CDR3 loop: CASRPTGVFSPLHF. The CDR3 nucleotides read TGTGCCAGCAGGCCGACAGGGGTGTTTTCACCCCTCCACTTT.

The chain has TRBV28 and TRBJ1-2, with 7 bases that match TRBD1. Germline V gene data show CDR1 as MDHEN and CDR2 as SYDVKM. The CDR3 has 15 amino acids. J lost 7 bases, V lost 5 bases, and 13 bases had no gene match. The CDR3, as DNA: TGTGCCAGCAGTCTGGGCGGGACAGACCTCTTTGGCTACACCTTC. It translates to CASSLGGTDLFGYTF.

CDR3 protein: CASSKSMSGSQERQYF. The CDR3, as DNA: TGTGCCAGCAGCAAATCGATGAGCGGGAGCCAGGAGCGGCAGTACTTC. The rearrangement joins TRBV7-2 to TRBJ2-7; TRBD2 aligns across 8 bases. Germline V gene data show CDR1 as SGHTA and CDR2 as FQGNSA. V was clipped by 5 bases and J by 9 bases; unmatched bases: 18. There are 16 residues in the CDR3. The whole variable domain, remainder taken from reference TRBV7-2 and TRBJ2-7, is GAGVSQSPSNKVTEKGKDVELRCDPISGHTALYWYRQSLGQGLEFLIYFQGNSAPDKSGLPSDRFSAERTGGSVSTLTIQRTQQEDSAVYLCASSKSMSGSQERQYFGPGTRLTVT.

The CDR3 region has the DNA TGTGCCAGCAGTTTGGCACGACTAGCGGGGGGCCGTGGGCAGTTCTTC. Translated, it gives CASSLARLAGGRGQFF. The chain is built from TRBV28 and TRBJ2-1; 13 bases are shared with TRBD2. Trimming cost V 3 bases and J 12 bases; bases outside gene matches: 11. The CDR3 has 16 residues. From germline, CDR1 is MDHEN and CDR2 SYDVKM.

This chain links TRBV7-2 with TRBJ1-1; D call uncertain. From germline, CDR1 is SGHTA and CDR2 FQGNSA. Trimming took off 5 bases at V and 1 base at J, with 14 bases between the two ends. The CDR3 is made up of 15 amino acids. CDR3 region: CASSTGRERNTEAFF. CDR3 bases: TGTGCCAGCAGCACCGGACGGGAAAGGAACACTGAAGCTTTCTTT.

CDR3 amino acids: CASSLGTGSGEKLFF. The CDR3 DNA reads as TGTGCCAGCAGCTTAGGTACAGGGTCAGGTGAAAAACTGTTTTTT. The chain is built from TRBV11-2 and TRBJ1-4, with D perhaps matching TRBD1 (6 bases). V dropped 1 base and J dropped 7 bases, with 13 bases sitting between them. The CDR3 is made up of 15 amino acids. The germline gives CDR1 SGHAT, CDR2 FQNNGV.

The chain joins TRBV27 to TRBJ1-2, with 12 bases that match TRBD1. Germline CDR1 and CDR2: MNHEY and SMNVEV (reference sequence). The CDR3 spans 15 residues. The trim removed 5 bases at V and 4 bases at J, leaving 5 bases unmatched. CDR3 DNA: TGTGCCAGCAGTCCCGGGACAGGGGGCGGCTATGGCTACACCTTC. Translation gives CASSPGTGGGYGYTF.

V gene TRBV19 combines with J gene TRBJ2-5; D uncertain. The germline CDR1 and CDR2 sequences are LNHDA and SQIVND (reference sequence). CDR3 length: 13 amino acids. V was pared by 4 bases and J by 6 bases, with 12 bases between. DNA of the CDR3: TGTGCCAGTAGTAACGCCTTCGAGAAGACCCAGTACTTC. This codes for CASSNAFEKTQYF.

This chain connects TRBV4-3 to TRBJ1-6; 9 bases match TRBD1. CDR3 length: 15 residues. The junction had 5 bases not matched to a gene; V was cut back by 4 bases and J by 7 bases. The germline V gene has CDR1 LGHNA and CDR2 YSLEER. CDR3 residues: CASSRNDRGNSPLHF. The CDR3 DNA follows: TGCGCCAGCAGCCGAAACGACAGGGGGAATTCACCCCTCCACTTT.

V gene TRBV28 combines with J gene TRBJ1-2, with unresolved D. This CDR3 region has 12 residues. The germline V and J ends were trimmed by 2 bases and 5 bases, with 6 bases remaining between them. Germline assignment: CDR1 MDHEN and CDR2 SYDVKM. Here the CDR3 DNA reads TGTGCCAGCAGTTTAACGGAGTATGGCTACACCTTC. As protein: CASSLTEYGYTF.

The chain joins TRBV5-4 to TRBJ2-5, with 11 bases fitting TRBD2. Per the germline V gene, CDR1 is SGHNT and CDR2 is YYREEE (reference sequence). Losses at the gene ends were 7 bases for V and 2 bases for J; bases not matched to a gene: 4. The CDR3 runs 14 residues. The CDR3 DNA reads as TGTGCCAGCTACCTAGCGGGGGGACAAGAGACCCAGTACTTC. Amino acids: CASYLAGGQETQYF.

The chain uses TRBV5-6 and TRBJ2-1; tentatively, D is TRBD1 (6 bases). V lost 4 bases and J lost 10, with 24 bases in between. The V gene's germline CDR1 is SGHDT and CDR2 YYEEEE. The CDR3 is 16 amino acids. The CDR3 spells CASSLLDRPIIGEQFF. The CDR3 DNA is TGTGCCAGCAGCCTCCTCGACAGGCCCATAATAGGGGAGCAGTTCTTC.

V and J are TRBV14 and TRBJ2-6; no definite D call. The germline V gene has CDR1 SGHDN and CDR2 FVKESK. The CDR3 covers 13 residues. The V end lost 5 bases, the J end lost 5 bases, and 7 bases lay between the germline ends. The CDR3 DNA reads as TGTGCCAGCAGCTATTCCCGGGCCAACGTCCTGACTTTC. Amino acid sequence: CASSYSRANVLTF.

The genes are TRBV28 and TRBJ1-5; TRBD1 is a possible D gene (5 bases). Between the trimmed V and J ends, which lost 3 bases and 0 bases, there was a span of 12 bases. This CDR3 spans 16 amino acids. From germline, CDR1 is MDHEN and CDR2 SYDVKM. The CDR3 DNA sequence: TGTGCCAGCAGTTTGGGGGGGAGTTATAGCAATCAGCCCCAGCATTTT. Translated: CASSLGGSYSNQPQHF.

In its sample, this clone was seen once. The chain couples TRBV10-1 to TRBJ1-6; TRBD1 matches at 9 bases. The CDR3 totals 13 residues. CDR1 and CDR2 from the germline V gene are WNHNN and SYGVQD (reference sequence). Trimming cost V 10 bases and J 6 bases; bases outside gene matches: 4. The CDR3 loop reads CANMGQGNSPLHF. The CDR3 DNA reads TGCGCCAACATGGGACAGGGTAATTCACCCCTCCACTTT.

The V and J genes are TRBV7-8 and TRBJ2-3; D possibly corresponds to TRBD1 (6 bases). CDR3 length: 15 residues. CDR1 SGHVS and CDR2 FQNEAQ come from the germline V gene. Deletions cut 5 bases from V and 2 bases from J, with 14 bases between. CDR3 residues: CASSPPGTNTDTQYF. CDR3 coding DNA: TGTGCCAGCAGCCCCCCCGGGACAAACACAGATACGCAGTATTTT.

This chain uses TRBV28 with TRBJ2-2; TRBD1 agrees at 9 bases. Germline CDR1 reads MDHEN; CDR2 reads SYDVKM. The CDR3 loop spans 15 amino acids. J lost 5 bases, V lost 7 bases, and 8 bases had no gene match. The CDR3 bases are TGTGCCAGCATCAACAGGGGGCCGGGGACCGGGGAGCTGTTTTTT. Its protein is CASINRGPGTGELFF.

The CDR3 region has the DNA TGTGCCAGAGGGGTTAGAGATACGCAGTATTTT. Amino acids: CARGVRDTQYF. This chain connects TRBV2 to TRBJ2-3; D is possibly TRBD1 (5 bases). The CDR3 consists of 11 residues. The germline V gene encodes CDR1 SNHLY and CDR2 FYNNEI. V was clipped by 9 bases and J by 5 bases, with 9 bases between them.

A word on this clone: The identical CDR3 is also encoded by other nucleotide sequences in the sample. The chain uses TRBV9 and TRBJ2-7, with 8 bases that match TRBD2. The germline V gene encodes CDR1 SGDLS and CDR2 YYNGEE. The length of the CDR3 is 15 residues. The V gene end was trimmed by 0 bases and the J gene end by 0 bases; junction bases not matched to a gene: 2. CDR3 nucleotide sequence: TGTGCCAGCAGCGTAGGGGGGACTAGCTCCTACGAGCAGTACTTC. Its protein product is CASSVGGTSSYEQYF.

V is TRBV5-6 and J is TRBJ2-7; D possibly corresponds to TRBD1 (6 bases). Germline CDR1 and CDR2: SGHDT and YYEEEE. The length of the CDR3 is 15 residues. Trimming left V 3 bases short and J 2 bases short, with 15 bases between. CDR3 DNA: TGTGCCAGCAGCTGGGCAGGGGTCACTCCCTACGAGCAGTACTTC. Amino acids: CASSWAGVTPYEQYF.